The clone carrying this T cell receptor beta chain has just a few counts. What it binds is not known. The data were taken from a study of identical twins. General observations from the study: Researchers reported excess low generation probability among twin-shared out-of-frame alpha sequences. Researchers reported weaker excess twin sharing in beta out-of-frame sequences.

The germline V gene has CDR1 MDHEN and CDR2 SYDVKM. The CDR3 length is 12 residues. V was shortened by 6 bases and J by 8 bases, with 13 bases between the two germline ends. After template switching added a universal primer site, the resulting cDNA carried unique molecular identifiers. MiXCR, applied by TCRdb to the 5' RACE reads, yields one record per CDR3 protein. The data contain hundreds of thousands of distinct CDR3 sequences, 20% to 25% of them singletons. The data also belong to a second study, concerning yellow fever vaccine responses in identical twins.

The sequence derives from a young woman in good health. Source material: CD4+ T cells sorted from blood. The chain recombines TRBV28 with TRBJ1-1; perhaps TRBD1 as D (5 bases). DNA of the CDR3: TGTGCCAGCAGCGCTGACAGACGGGAAGCTTTCTTT. Translating gives CASSADRREAFF. Filled out from reference TRBV28 and TRBJ1-1, the complete variable domain reads DVKVTQSSRYLVKRTGEKVFLECVQDMDHENMFWYRQDPGLGLRLIYFSYDVKMKEKGDIPEGYSVSREKKERFSLILESASTNQTSMYLCASSADRREAFFGQGTRLTVV.